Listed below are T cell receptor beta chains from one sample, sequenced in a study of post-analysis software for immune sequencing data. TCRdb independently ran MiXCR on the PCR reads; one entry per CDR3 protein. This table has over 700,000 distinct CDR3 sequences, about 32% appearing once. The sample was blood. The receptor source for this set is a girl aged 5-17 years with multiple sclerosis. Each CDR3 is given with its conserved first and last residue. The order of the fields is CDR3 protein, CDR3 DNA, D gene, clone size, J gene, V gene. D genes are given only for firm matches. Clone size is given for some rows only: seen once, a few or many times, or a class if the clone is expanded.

cdr3_aa: CASSEGSRKQFF
cdr3_nt: TGTGCCAGCAGTGAAGGAAGTCGGAAGCAGTTCTTC
d_call: -
clone_size: -
j_call: TRBJ2-1
v_call: TRBV6-1

cdr3_aa: CASSERQGRLYEQYF
cdr3_nt: TGTGCCAGCAGTGAACGTCAAGGCAGGCTATACGAGCAGTACTTC
d_call: -
clone_size: -
j_call: TRBJ2-7
v_call: TRBV6-1

cdr3_aa: CASSLGTGSNSPLHF
cdr3_nt: TGCGCCAGCAGCTTGGGGACAGGGTCAAATTCACCCCTCCACTTT
d_call: TRBD1
clone_size: -
j_call: TRBJ1-6
v_call: TRBV5-1

cdr3_aa: CATSGGTSGDLAETQYF
cdr3_nt: TGTGCCACCAGTGGCGGGACTAGCGGCGACTTGGCCGAGACCCAGTACTTC
d_call: TRBD2
clone_size: -
j_call: TRBJ2-5
v_call: TRBV24-1

cdr3_aa: CASSINTGELFF
cdr3_nt: TGTGCCAGCAGTATCAACACCGGGGAGCTGTTTTTT
d_call: -
clone_size: few
j_call: TRBJ2-2
v_call: TRBV6-5

cdr3_aa: CASSLGPSYTDTQYF
cdr3_nt: TGTGCCAGCAGCTTAGGCCCCTCCTACACAGATACGCAGTATTTT
d_call: -
clone_size: -
j_call: TRBJ2-3
v_call: TRBV11-2

cdr3_aa: CSASGTYNSPLHF
cdr3_nt: TGCAGTGCTAGTGGGACCTATAATTCACCCCTCCACTTT
d_call: -
clone_size: few
j_call: TRBJ1-6
v_call: TRBV20-1

cdr3_aa: CSAPAPGALLNEQFF
cdr3_nt: TGCAGTGCCCCGGCCCCGGGGGCGTTATTGAATGAGCAGTTCTTC
d_call: -
clone_size: few
j_call: TRBJ2-1
v_call: TRBV20-1

cdr3_aa: CSARGLEGEQYF
cdr3_nt: TGCAGTGCTAGGGGCCTCGAGGGCGAGCAGTACTTC
d_call: -
clone_size: few
j_call: TRBJ2-7
v_call: TRBV20-1

cdr3_aa: CSAGQDEAQPQHF
cdr3_nt: TGCAGTGCTGGTCAGGATGAGGCGCAGCCCCAGCATTTT
d_call: -
clone_size: -
j_call: TRBJ1-5
v_call: TRBV20-1

cdr3_aa: CASSLTGGLLTEAFF
cdr3_nt: TGTGCCAGCAGCCTGACAGGGGGCCTGCTCACTGAAGCTTTCTTT
d_call: TRBD1
clone_size: few
j_call: TRBJ1-1
v_call: TRBV11-2

cdr3_aa: CASSFGTHSNQPQHF
cdr3_nt: TGTGCCAGCAGCTTTGGTACACATAGCAATCAGCCCCAGCATTTT
d_call: -
clone_size: -
j_call: TRBJ1-5
v_call: TRBV7-9

cdr3_aa: CSAAAGSSYNEQFF
cdr3_nt: TGCAGCGCTGCGGCGGGGTCCTCCTACAATGAGCAGTTCTTC
d_call: -
clone_size: few
j_call: TRBJ2-1
v_call: TRBV29-1

cdr3_aa: CSVVNLINNEQFF
cdr3_nt: TGCAGCGTTGTGAACTTAATCAACAATGAGCAGTTCTTC
d_call: -
clone_size: many
j_call: TRBJ2-1
v_call: TRBV29-1

cdr3_aa: CASSAGTSYEQYF
cdr3_nt: TGCGCCAGCAGCGCCGGGACCTCCTACGAGCAGTACTTC
d_call: -
clone_size: many
j_call: TRBJ2-7
v_call: TRBV5-1

cdr3_aa: CSAVERRGNQPQHF
cdr3_nt: TGCAGTGCAGTGGAACGCCGGGGCAATCAGCCCCAGCATTTT
d_call: -
clone_size: few
j_call: TRBJ1-5
v_call: TRBV20-1

cdr3_aa: CGPAPGLTQETQYF
cdr3_nt: TGCGGACCCGCACCGGGCCTAACTCAAGAGACCCAGTACTTC
d_call: -
clone_size: -
j_call: TRBJ2-5
v_call: TRBV23-1

cdr3_aa: CASSLVEGSQPQHF
cdr3_nt: TGTGCCAGCAGCTTAGTGGAGGGGAGTCAGCCCCAGCATTTT
d_call: -
clone_size: -
j_call: TRBJ1-5
v_call: TRBV7-8

cdr3_aa: CASSALRGGPDTQYF
cdr3_nt: TGTGCCAGCAGTGCCCTGCGGGGGGGCCCTGATACGCAGTATTTT
d_call: TRBD2
clone_size: -
j_call: TRBJ2-3
v_call: TRBV2

cdr3_aa: CASSALDRDPEAFF
cdr3_nt: TGTGCCAGCAGCGCCTTGGACAGGGACCCTGAAGCTTTCTTT
d_call: TRBD1
clone_size: -
j_call: TRBJ1-1
v_call: TRBV9

cdr3_aa: CVTSDPGQGNEQFF
cdr3_nt: TGTGTCACCAGTGATCCGGGACAGGGCAATGAGCAGTTCTTC
d_call: TRBD1
clone_size: -
j_call: TRBJ2-1
v_call: TRBV24-1

cdr3_aa: CASSPYDKNIQYF
cdr3_nt: TGTGCCAGCTCACCATACGACAAAAACATTCAGTACTTC
d_call: -
clone_size: -
j_call: TRBJ2-4
v_call: TRBV18

cdr3_aa: CASSLLAGGHCEQCF
cdr3_nt: TGTGCCAGCAGCCTACTAGCGGGGGGGCACTGCGAGCAGTGCTTC
d_call: TRBD2
clone_size: -
j_call: TRBJ2-1
v_call: TRBV12-3/TRBV12-4

cdr3_aa: CASRIGGEQFF
cdr3_nt: TGTGCCAGCAGAATCGGGGGTGAGCAGTTCTTC
d_call: -
clone_size: few
j_call: TRBJ2-1
v_call: TRBV27

cdr3_aa: CASSRPGREQYF
cdr3_nt: TGTGCCAGCAGCCGACCCGGGCGGGAGCAGTACTTC
d_call: -
clone_size: few
j_call: TRBJ2-7
v_call: TRBV28

cdr3_aa: CSARTSGTDFNEQFF
cdr3_nt: TGCAGTGCTCGAACCTCCGGGACAGATTTCAATGAGCAGTTCTTC
d_call: TRBD1
clone_size: few
j_call: TRBJ2-1
v_call: TRBV20-1

cdr3_aa: CSVLTGWDSPLHF
cdr3_nt: TGCAGCGTTCTTACAGGGTGGGATTCACCCCTCCACTTT
d_call: -
clone_size: few
j_call: TRBJ1-6
v_call: TRBV29-1

cdr3_aa: CASSGLAGVYNEQFF
cdr3_nt: TGTGCCAGCAGTGGGCTAGCGGGGGTTTACAATGAGCAGTTCTTC
d_call: TRBD2
clone_size: few
j_call: TRBJ2-1
v_call: TRBV6-4

cdr3_aa: CAINWQGATDTQYF
cdr3_nt: TGTGCCATCAATTGGCAGGGGGCAACAGATACGCAGTATTTT
d_call: TRBD1
clone_size: -
j_call: TRBJ2-3
v_call: TRBV10-3

cdr3_aa: CSASNYNEQFF
cdr3_nt: TGCAGTGCTAGTAACTACAATGAGCAGTTCTTC
d_call: -
clone_size: few
j_call: TRBJ2-1
v_call: TRBV20-1

cdr3_aa: CTSSQGHTQYF
cdr3_nt: TGTACCAGCTCCCAGGGCCATACGCAGTATTTT
d_call: -
clone_size: -
j_call: TRBJ2-3
v_call: TRBV18

cdr3_aa: CSAGGTGSTDTQYF
cdr3_nt: TGCAGCGCCGGAGGGACAGGTTCCACAGATACGCAGTATTTT
d_call: TRBD1
clone_size: few
j_call: TRBJ2-3
v_call: TRBV29-1

cdr3_aa: CASRQTGGIYGYTF
cdr3_nt: TGTGCCAGCAGACAAACGGGGGGAATCTATGGCTACACCTTC
d_call: -
clone_size: -
j_call: TRBJ1-2
v_call: TRBV13

cdr3_aa: CAISVEGDAGYTF
cdr3_nt: TGTGCCATCAGTGTCGAAGGAGATGCTGGCTACACCTTC
d_call: -
clone_size: -
j_call: TRBJ1-2
v_call: TRBV10-3

cdr3_aa: CASSHGQLLVFF
cdr3_nt: TGTGCCAGCAGTCATGGACAGCTGTTGGTTTTCTTT
d_call: -
clone_size: few
j_call: TRBJ1-1
v_call: TRBV28

cdr3_aa: CASSSGLAGLYTDTQYF
cdr3_nt: TGTGCCAGCAGCTCGGGACTAGCGGGCCTTTACACAGATACGCAGTATTTT
d_call: TRBD2
clone_size: few
j_call: TRBJ2-3
v_call: TRBV9

cdr3_aa: CASSQSLDRGTSEAFF
cdr3_nt: TGCGCCAGCAGCCAAAGCTTAGACAGGGGTACATCTGAAGCTTTCTTT
d_call: TRBD1
clone_size: few
j_call: TRBJ1-1
v_call: TRBV4-3

cdr3_aa: CASSIDRGRVAETQYF
cdr3_nt: TGTGCCAGCAGCATAGACAGGGGAAGGGTTGCGGAGACCCAGTACTTC
d_call: TRBD1
clone_size: few
j_call: TRBJ2-5
v_call: TRBV6-5

cdr3_aa: CSAENPGTGFEAFF
cdr3_nt: TGCAGTGCTGAGAACCCGGGGACAGGTTTTGAAGCTTTCTTT
d_call: TRBD1
clone_size: -
j_call: TRBJ1-1
v_call: TRBV20-1

cdr3_aa: CSARDPSGAFGYEQYF
cdr3_nt: TGCAGTGCTAGAGATCCTTCGGGTGCCTTTGGTTACGAGCAGTACTTC
d_call: -
clone_size: few
j_call: TRBJ2-7
v_call: TRBV20-1

cdr3_aa: CASSPAGQGETQYF
cdr3_nt: TGTGCCAGCAGCCCAGCGGGACAGGGGGAGACCCAGTACTTC
d_call: TRBD1
clone_size: -
j_call: TRBJ2-5
v_call: TRBV7-9

cdr3_aa: CSVPGRGYNEQFF
cdr3_nt: TGCAGTGTTCCGGGACGGGGCTACAATGAGCAGTTCTTC
d_call: -
clone_size: few
j_call: TRBJ2-1
v_call: TRBV20-1

cdr3_aa: CSVEDLVARYGYTF
cdr3_nt: TGCAGCGTTGAAGATCTCGTCGCTCGCTATGGCTACACCTTC
d_call: -
clone_size: many
j_call: TRBJ1-2
v_call: TRBV29-1

cdr3_aa: CASSESWETEAFF
cdr3_nt: TGCGCCAGCAGTGAATCGTGGGAGACTGAAGCTTTCTTT
d_call: -
clone_size: -
j_call: TRBJ1-1
v_call: TRBV10-1

cdr3_aa: CASSFPGGFDSPLHF
cdr3_nt: TGTGCCAGCAGTTTTCCAGGGGGTTTTGATTCACCCCTCCACTTT
d_call: TRBD1
clone_size: -
j_call: TRBJ1-6
v_call: TRBV12-3/TRBV12-4

cdr3_aa: CASSFGGGLALNEQFF
cdr3_nt: TGTGCCAGCAGCTTTGGGGGGGGACTAGCGTTAAATGAGCAGTTCTTC
d_call: TRBD2
clone_size: once
j_call: TRBJ2-1
v_call: TRBV4-2

cdr3_aa: CSARWLINEQFF
cdr3_nt: TGCAGTGCTAGATGGCTAATCAATGAGCAGTTCTTC
d_call: -
clone_size: once
j_call: TRBJ2-1
v_call: TRBV20-1

cdr3_aa: CASSLQREGMRTDTQYF
cdr3_nt: TGTGCCAGCAGCTTGCAGCGGGAGGGCATGAGGACAGATACGCAGTATTTT
d_call: TRBD2
clone_size: -
j_call: TRBJ2-3
v_call: TRBV7-8

cdr3_aa: CASTVAETYEQYF
cdr3_nt: TGCGCCAGCACGGTAGCGGAGACCTACGAGCAGTACTTC
d_call: -
clone_size: -
j_call: TRBJ2-7
v_call: TRBV5-1

cdr3_aa: CSAGQTGMVDEQFF
cdr3_nt: TGCAGTGCTGGACAGACAGGGATGGTAGATGAGCAGTTCTTC
d_call: TRBD1
clone_size: -
j_call: TRBJ2-1
v_call: TRBV20-1

cdr3_aa: CASSSGRGWEQYF
cdr3_nt: TGTGCCAGCAGCTCTGGACGGGGATGGGAGCAGTACTTC
d_call: -
clone_size: -
j_call: TRBJ2-4
v_call: TRBV7-2

cdr3_aa: CASSGTGTAKNIQYF
cdr3_nt: TGTGCCAGCAGTGGGACCGGGACAGCAAAAAACATTCAGTACTTC
d_call: TRBD1
clone_size: few
j_call: TRBJ2-4
v_call: TRBV28

cdr3_aa: CASSDPRSPNEKLFF
cdr3_nt: TGTGCCAGCAGTGACCCCAGGAGCCCTAATGAAAAACTGTTTTTT
d_call: -
clone_size: -
j_call: TRBJ1-4
v_call: TRBV25-1

cdr3_aa: CASSRGGSNYEQFF
cdr3_nt: TGTGCCAGCAGCCGCGGGGGTTCCAACTACGAGCAGTTCTTC
d_call: TRBD2
clone_size: -
j_call: TRBJ2-1
v_call: TRBV28

cdr3_aa: CASSSRGSYGYTF
cdr3_nt: TGTGCCAGCAGTAGCCGAGGGAGCTATGGCTACACCTTC
d_call: -
clone_size: few
j_call: TRBJ1-2
v_call: TRBV12-3/TRBV12-4

cdr3_aa: CASSLLGVGYTF
cdr3_nt: TGTGCCAGCAGCTTATTAGGGGTTGGCTACACCTTC
d_call: -
clone_size: few
j_call: TRBJ1-2
v_call: TRBV7-6

cdr3_aa: CSAPSGPNEQFF
cdr3_nt: TGCAGTGCTCCATCAGGACCCAATGAGCAGTTCTTC
d_call: -
clone_size: -
j_call: TRBJ2-1
v_call: TRBV20-1

cdr3_aa: CATSMPGEGTQYF
cdr3_nt: TGTGCCACCAGCATGCCTGGGGAAGGGACCCAGTACTTC
d_call: -
clone_size: -
j_call: TRBJ2-5
v_call: TRBV15

cdr3_aa: CASSLAPGWGLSYNEQFF
cdr3_nt: TGTGCCAGCAGTTTAGCTCCAGGGTGGGGGCTCTCCTACAATGAGCAGTTCTTC
d_call: -
clone_size: few
j_call: TRBJ2-1
v_call: TRBV12-3/TRBV12-4